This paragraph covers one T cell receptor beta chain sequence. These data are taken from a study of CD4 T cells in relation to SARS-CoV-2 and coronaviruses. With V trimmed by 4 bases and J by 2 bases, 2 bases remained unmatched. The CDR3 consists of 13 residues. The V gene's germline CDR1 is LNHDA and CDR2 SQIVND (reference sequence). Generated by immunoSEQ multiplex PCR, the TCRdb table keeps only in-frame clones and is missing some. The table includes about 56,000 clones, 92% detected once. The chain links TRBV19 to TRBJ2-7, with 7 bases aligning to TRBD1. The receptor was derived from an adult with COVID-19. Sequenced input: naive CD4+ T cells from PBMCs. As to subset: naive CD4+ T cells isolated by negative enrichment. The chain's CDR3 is CASSNDRAYEQYF. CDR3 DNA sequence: TGTGCCAGTAGTAACGACAGGGCCTACGAGCAGTACTTC.